The clone carrying this T cell receptor (beta chain) came up once. Clones were read by immunoSEQ multiplex PCR, and TCRdb kept only the in-frame ones, dropping some. This table holds about 33,000 clones, 80% to 90% found once. This specimen belongs to a study of blood T cell repertoires in COVID-19. The germline V gene has CDR1 SGHTA and CDR2 FQGTGA. There are 13 residues in the CDR3. The V gene lost 4 bases and the J gene lost 4 bases, with 10 bases spanning the gap. Specimen: peripheral blood. The sequence was collected from a human donor in a cohort sampled during active COVID-19. The chain is built from TRBV7-3 and TRBJ1-2, with D possibly matching TRBD1 (5 bases). CDR3 nucleotides: TGTGCCAGCAGCTCACAGGATGCCTATGGCTACACCTTC. Protein: CASSSQDAYGYTF.